This section outlines one T cell receptor beta chain sequence together with its context. Its antigen is undetermined. This specimen comes from a study of siplizumab effects on memory and regulatory T cells. Findings and limits, study-wide: Mappable alloreactive CD4+ clones were on average 68.8% Treg-derived with siplizumab, 26.9% in controls. Researchers could not give a naive or memory phenotype to roughly 75-96% of proliferating CD4+ or CD8+ clones. It was never confirmed that proliferating Tregs from siplizumab cultures were suppressive.

Roughly 99,000 TCR templates were assayed per sample. The method was immunoSEQ multiplex PCR; TCRdb's version includes in-frame clones alone and lacks a portion of them. The repertoire includes more than 95,000 clones, approximately 93% of them detected once, and 0.55% to 0.8% sits in the top ten. The CDR3 is 17 residues long. Trimming took 4 bases from V and 1 from J; bases not matched to a gene: 10. CDR1 is MDHEN and CDR2 is SYDVKM in the germline V gene. The sequence derives from a human donor in good health. Material: Tregs sorted from blood. V and J are TRBV28 and TRBJ1-2; 9 nucleotides match TRBD1. The chain's CDR3 is CASSSLAGTGYNYGYTF. The CDR3 DNA is TGTGCCAGCAGTTCCCTGGCCGGGACAGGGTATAACTATGGCTACACCTTC.